The present T cell receptor beta chain was sequenced within a study of vaccination and CD4 T cells after COVID-19. Study-level information: Overlapping spike peptides of SARS-CoV-2, HCoV-NL63, HCoV-OC43 and HCoV-229E stimulated the cells.

The treatment is: approximately nine-day PBMC culture with coronavirus spike peptide pools or control peptides (ViraFEST assay). The assay that was used to sequence DNA from cultured CD4+ T cells was the Oncomine TCR Beta short-read assay. TCRdb analysed the PCR reads with MiXCR anew, one entry per CDR3 protein. This sample has 25,000 or so distinct CDR3 sequences, with under 55% found just once. CDR3 size: 13 residues. The V gene's germline CDR1 is SSHAT and CDR2 FNYEAQ (reference sequence). Trimming cost V 5 bases and J 14 bases; bases outside gene matches: 13. This clonotype was observed a few times. Antigen unknown.

The source material was CD4+ T cells from blood, cultured in vitro, sampled before SARS-CoV-2 vaccination. The sequence came from a human donor who received a COVID-19 vaccine. The rearrangement uses TRBV7-7 and TRBJ2-3; 7 bases fit TRBD2. The CDR3 nucleotides read TGTGCCAGCAGCGCCAATCTAGCGGCCCTCTTGTATTTT. The encoded protein is CASSANLAALLYF.